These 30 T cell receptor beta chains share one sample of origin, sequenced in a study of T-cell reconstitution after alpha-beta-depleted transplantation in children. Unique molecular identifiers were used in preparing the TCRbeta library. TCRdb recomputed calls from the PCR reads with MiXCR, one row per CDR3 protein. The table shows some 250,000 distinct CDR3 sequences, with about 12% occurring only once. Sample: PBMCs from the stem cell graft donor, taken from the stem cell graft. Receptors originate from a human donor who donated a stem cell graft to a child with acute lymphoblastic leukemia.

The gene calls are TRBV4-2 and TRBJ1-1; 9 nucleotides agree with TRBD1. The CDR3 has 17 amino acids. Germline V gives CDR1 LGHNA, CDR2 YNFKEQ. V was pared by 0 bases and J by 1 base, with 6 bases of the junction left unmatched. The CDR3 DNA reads TGTGCCAGCAGCCAAGATGTTGGACAGGGGTGGAACACTGAAGCTTTCTTT. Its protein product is CASSQDVGQGWNTEAFF.

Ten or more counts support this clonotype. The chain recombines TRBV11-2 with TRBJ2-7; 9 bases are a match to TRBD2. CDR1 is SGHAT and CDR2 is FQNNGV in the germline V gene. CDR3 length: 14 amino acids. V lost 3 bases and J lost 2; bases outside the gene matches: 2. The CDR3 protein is CASSLSGGTYEQYF. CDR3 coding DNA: TGTGCCAGCAGCTTGAGCGGGGGGACCTACGAGCAGTACTTC.

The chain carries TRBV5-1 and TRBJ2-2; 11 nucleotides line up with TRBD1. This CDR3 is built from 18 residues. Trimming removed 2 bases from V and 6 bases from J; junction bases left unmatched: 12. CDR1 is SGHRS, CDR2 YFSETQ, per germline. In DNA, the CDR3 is TGCGCCAGCAGCTTAAACAAACCGGGACAGGGGGTCGCCGGGGAGCTGTTTTTT. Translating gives CASSLNKPGQGVAGELFF. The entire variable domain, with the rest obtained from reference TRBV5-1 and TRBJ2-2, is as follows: KAGVTQTPRYLIKTRGQQVTLSCSPISGHRSVSWYQQTPGQGLQFLFEYFSETQRNKGNFPGRFSGRQFSNSRSEMNVSTLELGDSALYLCASSLNKPGQGVAGELFFGEGSRLTVL.

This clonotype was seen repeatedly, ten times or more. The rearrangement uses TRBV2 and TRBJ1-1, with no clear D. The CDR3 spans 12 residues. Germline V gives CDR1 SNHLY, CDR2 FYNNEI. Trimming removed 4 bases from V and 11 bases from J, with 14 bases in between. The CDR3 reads CASSVTTVTAFF. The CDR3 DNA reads TGTGCCAGCAGTGTGACAACCGTGACCGCTTTCTTT. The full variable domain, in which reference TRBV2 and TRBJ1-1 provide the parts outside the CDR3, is EPEVTQTPSHQVTQMGQEVILRCVPISNHLYFYWYRQILGQKVEFLVSFYNNEISEKSEIFDDQFSVERPDGSNFTLKIRSTKLEDSAMYFCASSVTTVTAFFGQGTRLTVV.

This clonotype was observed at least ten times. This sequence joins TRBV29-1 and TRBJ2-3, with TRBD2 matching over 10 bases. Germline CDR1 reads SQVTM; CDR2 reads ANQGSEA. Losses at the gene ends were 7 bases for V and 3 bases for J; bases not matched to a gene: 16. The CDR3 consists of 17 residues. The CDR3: CSAIPPLLAGLTDTQYF. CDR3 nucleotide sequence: TGCAGCGCCATCCCCCCCCTACTAGCGGGATTAACAGATACGCAGTATTTT.

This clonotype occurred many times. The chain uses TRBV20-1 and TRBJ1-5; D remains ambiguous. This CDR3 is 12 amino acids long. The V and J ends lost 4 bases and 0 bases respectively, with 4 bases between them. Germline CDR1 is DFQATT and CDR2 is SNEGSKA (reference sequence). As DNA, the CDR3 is TGCAGTGCTATCCCTAGCAATCAGCCCCAGCATTTT. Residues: CSAIPSNQPQHF.

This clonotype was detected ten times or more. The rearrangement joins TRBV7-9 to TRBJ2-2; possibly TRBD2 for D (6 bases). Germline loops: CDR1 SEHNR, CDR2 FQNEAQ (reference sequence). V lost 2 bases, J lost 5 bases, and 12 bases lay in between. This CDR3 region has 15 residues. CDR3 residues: CASSLPMGRTGELFF. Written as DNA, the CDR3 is TGTGCCAGCAGCTTACCTATGGGGAGGACCGGGGAGCTGTTTTTT.

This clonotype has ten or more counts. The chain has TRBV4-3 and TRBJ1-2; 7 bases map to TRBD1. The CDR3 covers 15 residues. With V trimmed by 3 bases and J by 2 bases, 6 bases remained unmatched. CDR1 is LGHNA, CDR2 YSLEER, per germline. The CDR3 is CASSHRQGVNYGYTF. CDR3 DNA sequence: TGCGCCAGCAGCCACAGACAGGGCGTAAACTATGGCTACACCTTC.

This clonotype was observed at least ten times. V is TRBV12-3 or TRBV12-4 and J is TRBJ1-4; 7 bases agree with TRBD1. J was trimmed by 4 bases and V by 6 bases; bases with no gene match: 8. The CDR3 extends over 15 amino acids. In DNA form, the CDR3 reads TGTGCCAGCAGGCCCCGGGACAGCCTTAATGAAAAACTGTTTTTT. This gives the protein CASRPRDSLNEKLFF.

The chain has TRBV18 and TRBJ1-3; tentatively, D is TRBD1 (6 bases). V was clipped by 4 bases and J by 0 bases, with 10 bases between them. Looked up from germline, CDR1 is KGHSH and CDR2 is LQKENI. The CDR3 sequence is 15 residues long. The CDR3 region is CASSLNRASGNTIYF. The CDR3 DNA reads TGTGCCAGCTCACTTAACAGGGCCTCTGGAAACACCATATATTTT.

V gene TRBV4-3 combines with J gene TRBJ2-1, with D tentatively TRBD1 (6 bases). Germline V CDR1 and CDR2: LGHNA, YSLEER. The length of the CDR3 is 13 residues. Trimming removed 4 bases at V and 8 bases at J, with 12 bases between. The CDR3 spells CASSRNREHEQFF. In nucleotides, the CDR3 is TGCGCCAGCAGCCGCAACAGGGAGCATGAGCAGTTCTTC.

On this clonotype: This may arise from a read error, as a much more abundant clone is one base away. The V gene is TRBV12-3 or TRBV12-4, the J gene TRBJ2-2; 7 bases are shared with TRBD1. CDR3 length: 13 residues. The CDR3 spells CATDRPHTRELFF. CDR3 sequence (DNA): TGTGCCACGGACAGGCCACACACCCGGGAGCTGTTTTTT.

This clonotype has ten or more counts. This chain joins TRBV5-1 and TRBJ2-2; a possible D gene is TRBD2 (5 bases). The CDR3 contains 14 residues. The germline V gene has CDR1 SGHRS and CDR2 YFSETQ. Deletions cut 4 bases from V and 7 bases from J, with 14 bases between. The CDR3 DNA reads TGCGCCAGCAGCCCGGGAACGCCCGGCGGGGAGCTGTTTTTT. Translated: CASSPGTPGGELFF.

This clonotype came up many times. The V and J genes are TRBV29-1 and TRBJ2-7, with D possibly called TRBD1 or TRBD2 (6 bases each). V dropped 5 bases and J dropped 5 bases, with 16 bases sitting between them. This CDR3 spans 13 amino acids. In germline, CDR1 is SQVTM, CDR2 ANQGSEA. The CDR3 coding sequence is TGCAGCGTTTTTTGGGGGGCTCTTCACGAGCAGTACTTC. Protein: CSVFWGALHEQYF.

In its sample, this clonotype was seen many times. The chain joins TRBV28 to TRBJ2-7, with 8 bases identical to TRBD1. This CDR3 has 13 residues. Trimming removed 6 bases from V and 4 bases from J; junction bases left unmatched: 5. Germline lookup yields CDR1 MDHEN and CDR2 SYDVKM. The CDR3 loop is CASSLGQGYEQYF. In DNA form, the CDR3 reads TGTGCCAGCAGCCTCGGACAGGGTTACGAGCAGTACTTC.

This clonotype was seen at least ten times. The CDR3 is CSAPGYRNYGYTF. Here the CDR3 DNA reads TGCAGTGCTCCAGGGTATAGGAACTATGGCTACACCTTC. The chain recombines TRBV20-1 with TRBJ1-2; weak D call: TRBD1 (5 bases). The germline CDR1 and CDR2 sequences are DFQATT and SNEGSKA (reference sequence). The CDR3 sequence is 13 residues long. Deletions cut 5 bases from V and 2 bases from J, with 12 bases between.

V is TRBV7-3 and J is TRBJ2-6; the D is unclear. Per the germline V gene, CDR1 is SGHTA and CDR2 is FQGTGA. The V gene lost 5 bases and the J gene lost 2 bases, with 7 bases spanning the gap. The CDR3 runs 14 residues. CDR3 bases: TGTGCCAGCAGCCAGCAGCCTGGGGCCAACGTCCTGACTTTC. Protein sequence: CASSQQPGANVLTF.

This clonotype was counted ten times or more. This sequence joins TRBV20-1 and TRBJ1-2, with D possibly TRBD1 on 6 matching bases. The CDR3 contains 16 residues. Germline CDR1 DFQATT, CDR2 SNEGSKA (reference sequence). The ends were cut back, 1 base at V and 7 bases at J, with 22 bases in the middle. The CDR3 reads CSARVSLIQGSSGYTF. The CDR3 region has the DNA TGCAGTGCTAGAGTTTCCCTCATACAGGGTAGTAGTGGCTACACCTTC.

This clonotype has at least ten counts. CDR3 DNA sequence: TGTGCCAGCGGCCGGGACAGGGGTTCTGGAAACACCATATATTTT. Its translation: CASGRDRGSGNTIYF. The rearrangement links TRBV4-2 to TRBJ1-3; 10 positions match TRBD1. This CDR3 has 15 residues. After removal of 8 bases from V and 1 base from J, the junction contained 5 bases not matched to a gene. The germline V gene has CDR1 LGHNA and CDR2 YNFKEQ.

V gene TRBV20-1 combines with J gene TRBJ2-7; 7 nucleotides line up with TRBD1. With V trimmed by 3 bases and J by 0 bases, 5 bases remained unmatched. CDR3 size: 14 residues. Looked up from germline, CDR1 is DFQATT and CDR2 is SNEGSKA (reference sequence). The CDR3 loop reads CSASGQGDSYEQYF. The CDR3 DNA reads TGCAGTGCTAGTGGTCAGGGGGACTCCTACGAGCAGTACTTC.

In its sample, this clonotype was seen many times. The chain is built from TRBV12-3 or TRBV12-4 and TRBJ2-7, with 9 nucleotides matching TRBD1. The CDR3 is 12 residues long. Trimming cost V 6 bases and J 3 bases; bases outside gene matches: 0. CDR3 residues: CASRGQGYEQYF. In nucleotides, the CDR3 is TGTGCCAGCAGGGGACAGGGCTACGAGCAGTACTTC.

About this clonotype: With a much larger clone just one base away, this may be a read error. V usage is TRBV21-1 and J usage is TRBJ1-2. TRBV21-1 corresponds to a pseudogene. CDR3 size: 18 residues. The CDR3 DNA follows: TGTGCCAGCAGCAACGCGAAACACAGGCATCGGAGGGGTCATGGCTACACCTTC. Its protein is CASSNAKHRHRRGHGYTF.

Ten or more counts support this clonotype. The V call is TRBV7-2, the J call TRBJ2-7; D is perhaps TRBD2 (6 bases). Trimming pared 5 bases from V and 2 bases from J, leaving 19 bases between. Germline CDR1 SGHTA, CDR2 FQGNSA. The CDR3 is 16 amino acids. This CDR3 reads CASSPRDSVITYEQYF. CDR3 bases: TGTGCCAGCAGCCCCCGGGACTCCGTCATTACCTACGAGCAGTACTTC.

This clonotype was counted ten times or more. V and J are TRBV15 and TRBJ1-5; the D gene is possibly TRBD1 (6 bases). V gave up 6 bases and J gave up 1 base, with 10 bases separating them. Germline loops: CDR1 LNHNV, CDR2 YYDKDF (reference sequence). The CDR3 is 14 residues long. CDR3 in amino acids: CATSPDRSNQPQHF. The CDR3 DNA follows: TGTGCCACCAGTCCGGACAGAAGCAATCAGCCCCAGCATTTT.

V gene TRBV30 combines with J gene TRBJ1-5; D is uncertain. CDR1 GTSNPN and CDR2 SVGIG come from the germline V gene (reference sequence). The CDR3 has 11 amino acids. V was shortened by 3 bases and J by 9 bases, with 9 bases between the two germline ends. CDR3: CAWSLYGPQHF. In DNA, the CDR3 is TGTGCCTGGAGCCTCTATGGGCCCCAGCATTTT.

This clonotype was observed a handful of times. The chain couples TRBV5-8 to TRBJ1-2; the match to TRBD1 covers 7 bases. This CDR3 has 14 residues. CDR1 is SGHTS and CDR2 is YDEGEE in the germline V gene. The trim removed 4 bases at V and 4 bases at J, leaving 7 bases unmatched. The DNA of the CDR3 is TGTGCCAGCAGCAAAAGGGGGCGCAGCTATGGCTACACCTTC. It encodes CASSKRGRSYGYTF.

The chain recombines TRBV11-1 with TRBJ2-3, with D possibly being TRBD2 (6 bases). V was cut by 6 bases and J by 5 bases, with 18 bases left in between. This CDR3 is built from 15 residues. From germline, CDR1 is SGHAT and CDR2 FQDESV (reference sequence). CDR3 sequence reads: CASSPSGSGGDTQYF. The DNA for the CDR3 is TGTGCCAGCAGTCCAAGCGGGTCCGGGGGAGATACGCAGTATTTT.

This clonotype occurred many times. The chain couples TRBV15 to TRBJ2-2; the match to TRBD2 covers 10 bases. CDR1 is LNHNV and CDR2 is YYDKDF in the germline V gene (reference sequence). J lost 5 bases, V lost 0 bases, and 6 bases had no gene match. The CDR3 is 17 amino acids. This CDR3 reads CATSRDWSSGRTGELFF. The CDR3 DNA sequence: TGTGCCACCAGCAGAGATTGGTCTAGCGGGAGAACCGGGGAGCTGTTTTTT.

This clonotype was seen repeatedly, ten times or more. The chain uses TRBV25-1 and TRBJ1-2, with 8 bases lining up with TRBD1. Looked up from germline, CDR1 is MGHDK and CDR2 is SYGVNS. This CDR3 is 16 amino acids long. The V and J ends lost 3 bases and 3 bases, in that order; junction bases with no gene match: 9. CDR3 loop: CASSENAGGAYYGYTF. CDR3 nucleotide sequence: TGTGCCAGCAGTGAGAACGCAGGGGGCGCATACTATGGCTACACCTTC.

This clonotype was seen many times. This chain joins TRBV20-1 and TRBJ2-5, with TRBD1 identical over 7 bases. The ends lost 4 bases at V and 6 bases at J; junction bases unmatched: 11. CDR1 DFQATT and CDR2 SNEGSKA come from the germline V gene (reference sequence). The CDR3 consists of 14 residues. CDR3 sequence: CSAIIDRAAKTQYF. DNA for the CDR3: TGCAGTGCTATAATTGACAGGGCGGCGAAGACCCAGTACTTC.